These 32 T cell receptor beta chains originate from one sample sequenced in a study of blood T cell repertoires in COVID-19 (dated by TCRdb to 2019 to 2021). Receptors were amplified or captured by the immunoSEQ multiplex PCR assay. The clones in this table, taken by TCRdb from immuneACCESS, are in-frame only. Not every clone is retained; where verified, under half of the shortfall comes from an unresolved V gene, and the cause of the rest is unknown. Counted in this sample were about 220,000 clones; about 88% of them appeared once. Of the sample, about 3% falls within the top ten clones. Material: peripheral blood. The source of these receptors is a man over 45 who had recovered from COVID-19.

This chain joins TRBV28 and TRBJ2-1, with 15 bases fitting TRBD2. The germline V gene encodes CDR1 MDHEN and CDR2 SYDVKM. This CDR3 has 19 amino acids. Germline trimming cut 5 bases from V and 3 bases from J; bases unmatched to any gene: 11. This chain's CDR3 is CASSRDPGTSGRFYNEQFF. In DNA, the CDR3 is TGTGCCAGCAGTCGCGACCCTGGGACTAGCGGGAGGTTCTACAATGAGCAGTTCTTC.

The chain uses TRBV30 and TRBJ2-3; D possibly corresponds to TRBD1 (6 bases). Germline V gives CDR1 GTSNPN, CDR2 SVGIG (reference sequence). The CDR3 sequence is 17 residues long. V lost 3 bases, J lost 4 bases, and 23 bases lay in between. The CDR3 is CAWRDYSDWGPPDTQYF. DNA of the CDR3: TGTGCCTGGAGAGATTACTCGGATTGGGGGCCACCAGATACGCAGTATTTT.

The chain employs TRBV18 and TRBJ1-2; 7 nucleotides match TRBD1. V shed 5 bases, J shed 5 bases, and the junction held 5 bases outside the gene matches. The CDR3 is 13 amino acids. Looked up from germline, CDR1 is KGHSH and CDR2 is LQKENI. CDR3 loop: CASSEGARYGYTF. CDR3 nucleotide sequence: TGTGCCAGCTCAGAGGGGGCGCGGTATGGCTACACCTTC.

V is TRBV7-9 and J is TRBJ2-3; D not certain. The germline V gene has CDR1 SEHNR and CDR2 FQNEAQ (reference sequence). CDR3 length: 13 residues. Trimming cost V 4 bases and J 2 bases, with 7 bases left between them. The CDR3 loop is CASSSTDTDTQYF. In DNA form, the CDR3 reads TGTGCCAGCAGCTCTACAGACACAGATACGCAGTATTTT.

This clone occurred once. CDR3 nucleotides: TGTGCCAGCAGTTACAAGGGGCGGCAAGAGACCCAGTACTTC. This codes for CASSYKGRQETQYF. The rearrangement links TRBV6-5 to TRBJ2-5; D is possibly TRBD1 (5 bases). Between the trimmed V and J ends, which lost 2 bases and 2 bases, there was a span of 9 bases. This CDR3 has 14 residues. CDR1 MNHEY and CDR2 SVGAGI come from the germline V gene.

CDR3 DNA sequence: TGTGCCAGCAGTGGGAGTGGACAGGGGGGATCCTACGAGCAGTACTTC. Its translation: CASSGSGQGGSYEQYF. This sequence joins TRBV6-1 and TRBJ2-7, with 10 bases lining up with TRBD1. This CDR3 region has 16 residues. Unmatched junction bases numbered 7, after V lost 4 bases and J lost 1 base. Germline CDR1 MNHNS, CDR2 SASEGT.

The J gene is TRBJ1-4, the V gene TRBV6-5; the D gene is possibly TRBD1 (5 bases). V was trimmed by 11 bases and J by 8 bases, leaving 15 bases between them. This CDR3 region has 12 residues. Germline V gene sequence: CDR1 MNHEY, CDR2 SVGAGI. As DNA, the CDR3 is TGTGCCGGGTCTTCGGGGGACGAAAAACTGTTTTTT. This encodes CAGSSGDEKLFF.

The chain couples TRBV27 to TRBJ1-2; D is uncertain. The CDR3 runs 12 residues. V gave up 3 bases and J gave up 10 bases, with 12 bases separating them. The germline V gene encodes CDR1 MNHEY and CDR2 SMNVEV (reference sequence). CDR3: CASSLGNGFYTF. The CDR3 DNA is TGTGCCAGCAGTTTGGGCAATGGTTTCTACACCTTC.

The CDR3 bases are TGTGCCAGCAGCCACCCCAGTCCATCCTACGAGCAGTACTTC. It translates to CASSHPSPSYEQYF. This rearrangement joins TRBV7-9 to TRBJ2-7, with no clear D. The CDR3 spans 14 residues. V lost 5 bases and J lost 1, with 12 bases in between. Germline V gene lookup returns CDR1 SEHNR and CDR2 FQNEAQ (reference sequence).

The V call is TRBV9, the J call TRBJ2-5, with 9 bases identical to TRBD2. The V and J ends lost 0 bases and 6 bases, in that order; junction bases with no gene match: 9. The CDR3 loop spans 16 amino acids. CDR1 is SGDLS, CDR2 YYNGEE, per germline. The CDR3 sequence: CASSVAGASGTKTQYF. In DNA, the CDR3 is TGTGCCAGCAGCGTAGCGGGGGCTAGCGGGACGAAGACCCAGTACTTC.

The gene calls are TRBV6-5 and TRBJ1-1; D perhaps matches TRBD1 (5 bases). Between the trimmed V and J ends, which lost 2 bases and 3 bases, there was a span of 13 bases. The length of the CDR3 is 15 residues. Per germline, CDR1 MNHEY and CDR2 SVGAGI. CDR3 coding DNA: TGTGCCAGCAGTTACCAGGGCGCGTTGGACACTGAAGCTTTCTTT. Encoded protein: CASSYQGALDTEAFF.

V usage is TRBV7-8 and J usage is TRBJ2-5; TRBD2 aligns across 10 bases. Trimming removed 6 bases from V and 5 bases from J; junction bases left unmatched: 12. CDR3 size: 16 residues. Germline V CDR1 and CDR2: SGHVS, FQNEAQ. The CDR3 sequence: CASSKTSGRGLETQYF. The CDR3 DNA reads TGTGCCAGCAGTAAGACGAGCGGGAGGGGGTTGGAGACCCAGTACTTC.

The chain couples TRBV10-1 to TRBJ2-1; 14 bases match TRBD2. After removal of 3 bases from V and 7 bases from J, the junction contained 2 bases not matched to a gene. CDR1 and CDR2 from the germline V gene are WNHNN and SYGVQD (reference sequence). The CDR3 is 15 residues long. In DNA form, the CDR3 reads TGCGCCAGCAGTGATGGGACTAGCGGGAGAAATGAGCAGTTCTTC. Amino acid sequence: CASSDGTSGRNEQFF.

The chain carries TRBV3-1 (or the pseudogene TRBV3-2) and TRBJ2-3, with TRBD2 as a possible D gene (6 bases). V was trimmed by 6 bases and J by 6 bases, leaving 10 bases between them. Germline V CDR1 and CDR2: LGHDT, YNNKEL (reference sequence). The CDR3 contains 12 residues. The CDR3 loop is CASRLGRDTQYF. The DNA of the CDR3 is TGTGCCAGCAGGCTGGGGAGGGATACGCAGTATTTT.

This rearrangement joins TRBV12-3 or TRBV12-4 to TRBJ2-2, with D uncertain. The V and J ends lost 7 bases and 6 bases respectively, with 6 bases between them. CDR3 length: 11 residues. DNA of the CDR3: TGTGCCAGCACCTCTCCCGGGGAGCTGTTTTTT. Its translation is CASTSPGELFF.

This clone appeared a few times. The rearrangement links TRBV7-9 to TRBJ1-1; D call uncertain. Trimming stripped 1 base from V and 0 bases from J, with 6 bases between. Germline V gene sequence: CDR1 SEHNR, CDR2 FQNEAQ (reference sequence). The CDR3 has 14 residues. The CDR3 spells CASSLDSMNTEAFF. The DNA for the CDR3 is TGTGCCAGCAGCTTAGACAGCATGAACACTGAAGCTTTCTTT.

The rearrangement uses TRBV6-6 and TRBJ2-3, with D uncertain. V dropped 1 base and J dropped 0 bases, with 8 bases sitting between them. The CDR3 covers 15 residues. Germline values: CDR1 MNHNY, CDR2 SVGAGI (reference sequence). The CDR3 spells CASSYFSESTDTQYF. The CDR3 DNA reads as TGTGCCAGCAGTTACTTTTCGGAGAGCACAGATACGCAGTATTTT.

This sequence joins TRBV9 and TRBJ2-1; tentative D call: TRBD1 (6 bases). CDR3 length equals 14 residues. Looked up from germline, CDR1 is SGDLS and CDR2 is YYNGEE. Trimming took 4 bases from V and 3 from J, leaving 11 bases between them. CDR3 amino acids: CASSLDSYYNEQFF. CDR3 sequence (DNA): TGTGCCAGCAGCCTGGACAGCTACTACAATGAGCAGTTCTTC.

For the CDR3, the DNA is TGCGCCAGCAGCTTTGGGGACACACAAGAGACCCAGTACTTC. It specifies CASSFGDTQETQYF. This chain connects TRBV5-1 to TRBJ2-5; D perhaps matches TRBD1 (6 bases). The V gene lost 2 bases and the J gene lost 2 bases, with 10 bases spanning the gap. This CDR3 is 14 amino acids long. The germline gives CDR1 SGHRS, CDR2 YFSETQ.

The chain recombines TRBV28 with TRBJ1-4; D might be TRBD1 (6 bases). This CDR3 region has 17 residues. Trimming removed 5 bases at V and 0 bases at J, with 16 bases between. Germline V gene data show CDR1 as MDHEN and CDR2 as SYDVKM. CDR3 coding DNA: TGTGCCAGCAGTACCACAGGCAGGGGCCCAACTAATGAAAAACTGTTTTTT. Its protein is CASSTTGRGPTNEKLFF.

The CDR3 sequence: CASSLNRVNEQFF. CDR3 DNA: TGTGCCAGCAGTTTAAACAGGGTAAATGAGCAGTTCTTC. The J gene is TRBJ2-1, the V gene TRBV28, with D possibly TRBD1 on 6 matching bases. V was pared by 2 bases and J by 7 bases, with 9 bases between. In germline, CDR1 is MDHEN, CDR2 SYDVKM. The CDR3 runs 13 residues.

V usage is TRBV4-2 and J usage is TRBJ2-7; 8 positions agree with TRBD1. J was trimmed by 2 bases and V by 2 bases; bases with no gene match: 5. From germline, CDR1 is LGHNA and CDR2 YNFKEQ. The CDR3 covers 15 residues. The CDR3 protein is CASSQSPGQAYEQYF. CDR3 in DNA: TGTGCCAGCAGCCAATCGCCGGGACAGGCCTACGAGCAGTACTTC.

This chain connects TRBV19 to TRBJ2-1; unclear D gene. Per the germline V gene, CDR1 is LNHDA and CDR2 is SQIVND (reference sequence). The CDR3 sequence is 13 residues long. Trimming removed 6 bases from V and 2 bases from J, with 8 bases in between. Here the CDR3 reads CASSVQTYNEQFF. CDR3 sequence (DNA): TGTGCCAGTAGCGTACAGACCTACAATGAGCAGTTCTTC.

V usage is TRBV28 and J usage is TRBJ2-7; possible D gene TRBD2, 6 bases. Germline lookup yields CDR1 MDHEN and CDR2 SYDVKM. The CDR3 loop spans 11 amino acids. V shed 3 bases and J shed 7 bases, with 7 bases lying between them. CDR3: CASSFGGEQYF. The CDR3 DNA is TGTGCCAGCAGTTTTGGGGGGGAGCAGTACTTC. The whole variable domain, remainder taken from reference TRBV28 and TRBJ2-7, is DVKVTQSSRYLVKRTGEKVFLECVQDMDHENMFWYRQDPGLGLRLIYFSYDVKMKEKGDIPEGYSVSREKKERFSLILESASTNQTSMYLCASSFGGEQYFGPGTRLTVT.

The V and J genes are TRBV5-1 and TRBJ2-5; TRBD2 matches at 8 bases. The CDR3 runs 15 residues. With 4 bases clipped from V and 1 base from J, the junction kept 6 bases outside the gene matches. Germline assignment: CDR1 SGHRS and CDR2 YFSETQ. The CDR3 bases are TGCGCCAGCAGCCAAAGCGGGGGCTCCCAAGAGACCCAGTACTTC. It codes for CASSQSGGSQETQYF.

The chain has TRBV7-9 and TRBJ2-7, with TRBD2 matching over 7 bases. Germline assignment: CDR1 SEHNR and CDR2 FQNEAQ (reference sequence). The CDR3 is 16 amino acids. With V trimmed by 4 bases and J by 0 bases, 9 bases remained unmatched. The CDR3 coding sequence is TGTGCCAGCAGCTCAATTCGGGGCGGGAGCTCCTACGAGCAGTACTTC. Translation: CASSSIRGGSSYEQYF.

The chain carries TRBV28 and TRBJ1-6; D is perhaps TRBD1 (6 bases). The germline gives CDR1 MDHEN, CDR2 SYDVKM. This CDR3 is 14 amino acids long. V dropped 3 bases and J dropped 10 bases, with 13 bases sitting between them. The DNA for the CDR3 is TGTGCCAGCAGTTTGGGGGGGCTCAGGTCACCCCTCCACTTT. It specifies CASSLGGLRSPLHF.

The chain joins TRBV5-6 to TRBJ1-5, with TRBD1 identical over 7 bases. This CDR3 spans 16 amino acids. V gave up 4 bases and J gave up 3 bases; unmatched junction bases: 10. Germline V gives CDR1 SGHDT, CDR2 YYEEEE. The CDR3 DNA is TGTGCCAGCAGCCAACTGGGACAGCGAAACAATCAGCCCCAGCATTTT. This gives the protein CASSQLGQRNNQPQHF.

V and J are TRBV28 and TRBJ1-5; 7 positions agree with TRBD1. CDR3 length: 15 amino acids. The V and J ends lost 5 bases and 4 bases, in that order; junction bases with no gene match: 8. Per germline, CDR1 MDHEN and CDR2 SYDVKM. The CDR3 nucleotides read TGTGCCAGCAGTCCAGCCGGGACAGCTAATCAGCCCCAGCATTTT. Translated: CASSPAGTANQPQHF.

This sequence joins TRBV11-2 and TRBJ1-2; possible D gene TRBD1, 5 bases. Trimming left V 5 bases short and J 9 bases short, with 16 bases between. Per germline, CDR1 SGHAT and CDR2 FQNNGV. The CDR3 has 13 residues. The CDR3 spells CASSPNDSERYTF. DNA for the CDR3: TGTGCCAGCAGCCCGAATGACAGTGAACGCTACACCTTC.

The genes are TRBV19 and TRBJ1-2, with D unresolved. V dropped 2 bases and J dropped 3 bases, with 10 bases sitting between them. This CDR3 region has 14 residues. The V gene's germline CDR1 is LNHDA and CDR2 SQIVND (reference sequence). This CDR3 reads CASSISFGYYGYTF. The CDR3 region has the DNA TGTGCCAGTAGTATATCATTCGGTTACTATGGCTACACCTTC.

The CDR3 nucleotides read TGTGCCAGCAGACCGAGACAGGAGCTGAACTATGGCTACACCTTC. Protein product: CASRPRQELNYGYTF. The chain uses TRBV2 and TRBJ1-2; possibly TRBD1 for D (6 bases). The germline V gene has CDR1 SNHLY and CDR2 FYNNEI. V lost 6 bases and J 2 bases, leaving 16 bases between the germline ends. CDR3 length equals 15 residues.